One sample yielded the 14 T cell receptor beta chains listed below, sequenced in a study of beta chain features in type 1 diabetes. Every bit of the isolated RNA underwent reverse transcription, so sequencing read expressed TCRB transcripts. TCRdb's copy holds only in-frame clones and misses some; the assay was immunoSEQ multiplex PCR. The sample shows more than 300,000 clones, around 16% of them seen only once. The material sequenced was naive CD4+ T cells from blood. The receptors originated from a woman aged 18-29 years in good health.

The rearrangement links TRBV9 to TRBJ2-7, with 13 positions matching TRBD2. V shed 2 bases and J 5 bases; nucleotides not matched to a gene: 7. Germline-derived CDR1 and CDR2 are SGDLS and YYNGEE. The CDR3 runs 16 residues. CDR3 nucleotide sequence: TGTGCCAGCAGCGTGGGACTAGCGGGATTCGTCGACGAGCAGTACTTC. Protein sequence: CASSVGLAGFVDEQYF. The full variable domain, in which reference TRBV9 and TRBJ2-7 provide the parts outside the CDR3, is DSGVTQTPKHLITATGQRVTLRCSPRSGDLSVYWYQQSLDQGLQFLIQYYNGEERAKGNILERFSAQQFPDLHSELNLSSLELGDSALYFCASSVGLAGFVDEQYFGPGTRLTVT.

The sample holds a few counts of this clone. This chain links TRBV30 with TRBJ1-5; 9 bases are shared with TRBD1. The V gene's germline CDR1 is GTSNPN and CDR2 SVGIG (reference sequence). The junction had 7 bases not matched to a gene; V was cut back by 3 bases and J by 4 bases. The CDR3 has 15 amino acids. CDR3 sequence: CAWSTNRGLNQPQHF. The CDR3 DNA sequence: TGTGCCTGGAGCACAAACAGGGGGCTGAATCAGCCCCAGCATTTT. Filled out from reference TRBV30 and TRBJ1-5, the complete variable domain reads SQTIHQWPATLVQPVGSPLSLECTVEGTSNPNLYWYRQAAGRGLQLLFYSVGIGQISSEVPQNLSASRPQDRQFILSSKKLLLSDSGFYLCAWSTNRGLNQPQHFGDGTRLSIL.

This clone was detected a few times. V usage is TRBV29-1 and J usage is TRBJ2-1; TRBD2 is a possible D gene (6 bases). Trimming shortened V by 6 bases and J by 7 bases, and 19 bases separated the two germline ends. The CDR3 runs to 14 residues. Germline CDR1 is SQVTM and CDR2 is ANQGSEA. The CDR3 nucleotides are TGCAGCGTCGGAGGGCCCTCTGGAGGGAATGAGCAGTTCTTC. Residues: CSVGGPSGGNEQFF.

This clone was detected only a few times. The chain is built from TRBV7-9 and TRBJ1-5, with D possibly TRBD1 on 6 matching bases. This CDR3 has 16 amino acids. CDR1 and CDR2 from the germline V gene are SEHNR and FQNEAQ (reference sequence). The V end was cut by 3 bases, the J end by 7 bases, with 19 bases between. In DNA, the CDR3 is TGTGCCAGCAGCTTTGCAGGGGTGGAGGCTAGGCAGCCCCAGCATTTT. Amino acids: CASSFAGVEARQPQHF.

The chain links TRBV5-1 to TRBJ2-1; the D gene is possibly TRBD1 (6 bases). The ends were cut back, 2 bases at V and 8 bases at J, with 17 bases in the middle. Germline values: CDR1 SGHRS, CDR2 YFSETQ. The CDR3 sequence is 15 residues long. The CDR3 loop reads CASSLGNRDNDEQFF. The DNA for the CDR3 is TGCGCCAGCAGCTTAGGGAACCGGGACAACGATGAGCAGTTCTTC.

A few counts support this clone. The V gene is TRBV7-2, the J gene TRBJ2-7, with 8 bases identical to TRBD2. Germline loops: CDR1 SGHTA, CDR2 FQGNSA. This CDR3 comprises 13 residues. Germline trimming cut 3 bases from V and 2 bases from J; bases unmatched to any gene: 0. The CDR3 loop reads CASSFGRAYEQYF. The CDR3 DNA reads TGTGCCAGCAGCTTCGGGAGGGCCTACGAGCAGTACTTC.

This clone was observed a few times. This sequence joins TRBV23-1 and TRBJ1-2; D may be TRBD1 (5 bases). TRBV23-1 is assigned to the ORF class and has an uncertain function. The CDR3 covers 16 residues. Trimming pared 3 bases from V and 2 bases from J, leaving 16 bases between. CDR3 amino acids: CASSHRPRRANYGYTF. As DNA, the CDR3 is TGCGCCAGCAGTCATCGCCCCCGCAGGGCCAACTATGGCTACACCTTC.

This clone has only a few counts. The J gene is TRBJ1-1, the V gene TRBV28; D is unresolved. Germline V gene data show CDR1 as MDHEN and CDR2 as SYDVKM. V was shortened by 3 bases and J by 3 bases, with 8 bases between the two germline ends. The CDR3 runs to 13 residues. The CDR3 here is CASSLGSYTEAFF. The CDR3 nucleotides read TGTGCCAGCAGTTTGGGCAGCTACACTGAAGCTTTCTTT.

The chain recombines TRBV25-1 with TRBJ2-5; D possibly corresponds to TRBD1 (7 bases). V lost 4 bases and J lost 5, with 20 bases in between. Germline CDR1 MGHDK, CDR2 SYGVNS. This CDR3 has 16 amino acids. The CDR3 nucleotides are TGTGCCAGCAGTGCCTCAGGGGGGCCGATAGGGGAGACCCAGTACTTC. Encoded protein: CASSASGGPIGETQYF.

This rearrangement joins TRBV6-6 to TRBJ1-5; no reliable D call. From germline, CDR1 is MNHNY and CDR2 SVGAGI (reference sequence). The CDR3 covers 15 residues. Trimming left V 2 bases short and J 1 base short, with 9 bases between. CDR3 residues: CASSYGRKSNQPQHF. CDR3 DNA: TGTGCCAGCAGTTACGGCAGGAAGAGCAATCAGCCCCAGCATTTT.

The rearrangement joins TRBV28 to TRBJ2-7; 9 nucleotides match TRBD2. Germline CDR1 is MDHEN and CDR2 is SYDVKM. V lost 3 bases, J lost 4 bases, and 7 bases stayed unmatched. The CDR3 spans 15 residues. CDR3 in DNA: TGTGCCAGCAGTTTCCCACGGAGCGGGAGGTACGAGCAGTACTTC. Protein product: CASSFPRSGRYEQYF.

This clone occurred a few times. This chain connects TRBV25-1 to TRBJ2-5; D not certain. This CDR3 comprises 12 residues. CDR1 is MGHDK and CDR2 is SYGVNS in the germline V gene. Trimming cost V 4 bases and J 5 bases, with 8 bases left between them. The DNA for the CDR3 is TGTGCCAGCAGTGTTGTGCGGGAGACCCAGTACTTC. This sequence encodes CASSVVRETQYF. The whole variable domain, remainder taken from reference TRBV25-1 and TRBJ2-5, is EADIYQTPRYLVIGTGKKITLECSQTMGHDKMYWYQQDPGMELHLIHYSYGVNSTEKGDLSSESTVSRIRTEHFPLTLESARPSHTSQYLCASSVVRETQYFGPGTRLLVL.

Only a few counts were recorded for this clone. The rearrangement links TRBV27 to TRBJ2-4; the D gene is possibly TRBD1 (5 bases). V gave up 8 bases and J gave up 2 bases, with 16 bases separating them. The germline gives CDR1 MNHEY, CDR2 SMNVEV (reference sequence). This CDR3 contains 15 residues. The CDR3 loop reads CASGKLRVSKNIQYF. CDR3 sequence (DNA): TGTGCCAGCGGAAAACTCAGGGTGTCCAAAAACATTCAGTACTTC.

The chain employs TRBV10-3 and TRBJ2-3; 8 bases fit TRBD1. This CDR3 comprises 15 residues. Unmatched junction bases numbered 7, after V lost 5 bases and J lost 3 bases. Germline V CDR1 and CDR2: ENHRY, SYGVKD. CDR3 amino acids: CAISPFGQGTDTQYF. The CDR3 region has the DNA TGTGCCATCAGTCCTTTCGGACAGGGTACAGATACGCAGTATTTT.